This TCR beta chain was documented in a study of blood T cell repertoires in COVID-19 (dated by TCRdb to the early 2020s). General notes on the study: Samples covering the acute and convalescent phases of COVID-19 were provided by collaborators in the United States, Italy and Spain. The prospective study material was composed of cDNA or gDNA derived from T cells, B-cell-depleted T cells, or PBMCs. Subjects who had been exposed to COVID-19, were actively infected with it, or had recovered from it provided the deeply sampled blood TCRbeta repertoires that made up the dataset. A freely available public database, intended as a resource for researchers studying the immune response to SARS-CoV-2, is where the repertoires were released. The samples were drawn from the first 160 participants of the ongoing ImmuneRACE study and from 950 to 1,500 subjects provided by 6 global collaborators. A de-identified subject ID, COVID-19 status, age in years and sex were almost always included in the sample metadata. Where available, HLA class I and class II types were obtained from metadata supplied by the sample provider rather than from assay-based typing.

The paper's findings and limits, for the study overall: The quantity of clinical and demographic metadata differed by source and by participant and was supplied without curation.

Collaborating institutions collected whole blood in K2EDTA tubes following their own protocols. For TCRbeta analysis, collaborators shipped samples in one of three forms: frozen whole blood, isolated PBMCs, or DNA extracted from either of those sample types. TCRbeta CDR3 regions were amplified from genomic DNA by means of the immunoSEQ Assay, a bias-controlled multiplex PCR. The authors processed their data as follows. The number of nucleated cells in each sample was estimated by amplification of reference gene primers within the assay. To quantify the absolute abundance of each unique TCRbeta CDR3 rearrangement, sequence reads were collapsed and filtered. For each sample, productive Simpson clonality was calculated as the square root of Simpson's diversity index across productive rearrangements. This immuneACCESS table, as held by TCRdb, lists in-frame sequences with V and J called but not all clones. Of the missing ones, under half trace to an unresolved V gene in checked studies; the others have no known cause. V and J calls and clone size come straight from that table; D and trimming were deduced from the DNA. The sample contains some 100,000 clones, roughly 92% of them found a single time. The ten biggest clones cover around 5.7% of the sample.

From the cysteine up to the phenylalanine, the CDR3 has a length of 14 residues. Just CDR3 DNA is preserved here, 42 bases in frame from base 1. For CDR1 and CDR2, the germline V gene lists MDHEN and SYDVKM. Cut back by 7 bases and 7 bases, the V and J ends lie 17 bases apart. This clone was observed a single time. The antigen it binds to is not known. Per-base qualities were not stored, and no clone one base away is much larger. This clonotype was sampled from a man between 65 and 80 years old with acute or convalescent COVID-19. Sample: peripheral blood. The chain uses TRBV28 and TRBJ1-5, with TRBD1 as a weak D call on 5 bases. The DNA reads TGTGCCAGCACCCCCGGTGGACATGGCCAGCCCCAGCATTTT. This codes for CASTPGGHGQPQHF.